Presented here are 17 T cell receptor beta chains from one specimen sequenced in a study of control samples from healthy donors and cancer patients (dated by TCRdb to 2020 to 2021). Library construction relied on the immunoSEQ multiplex PCR assay. The table comes from immuneACCESS by way of TCRdb, which keeps in-frame sequences with V and J called. Part of the clones is missing from these tables; in studies checked, under half for an unresolved V gene and the rest for unknown reasons. The sample's table lists a count of about 200,000 clones. 2% to 2.5% of the sample comes from the top ten. Sequencing was carried out using blood. The receptors derive from a woman under 40 in good health.

The chain links TRBV28 to TRBJ1-6; 10 bases line up with TRBD1. This CDR3 comprises 15 residues. Germline CDR1 MDHEN, CDR2 SYDVKM. With V trimmed by 3 bases and J by 11 bases, 7 bases remained unmatched. CDR3 DNA: TGTGCCAGCAGTTTGCGGGACAGGGGAGCGACACCCCTCCACTTT. The encoded protein is CASSLRDRGATPLHF.

This rearrangement joins TRBV6-5 to TRBJ1-3; no firm D call. V lost 4 bases and J 0 bases, leaving 13 bases between the germline ends. The CDR3 spans 16 residues. CDR1 is MNHEY and CDR2 is SVGAGI in the germline V gene. The CDR3 coding sequence is TGTGCCAGCAGTTTCTTTGGCAGCTCCTCTGGAAACACCATATATTTT. The encoded protein is CASSFFGSSSGNTIYF.

The chain joins TRBV19 to TRBJ2-1, with 8 positions matching TRBD1. Germline V gene sequence: CDR1 LNHDA, CDR2 SQIVND (reference sequence). After removal of 6 bases from V and 5 bases from J, the junction contained 6 bases not matched to a gene. CDR3 size: 14 residues. CDR3 protein: CASRPDRVHNEQFF. Here the CDR3 DNA reads TGTGCCAGTAGGCCGGACAGGGTCCACAATGAGCAGTTCTTC.

The rearrangement joins TRBV4-1 to TRBJ1-3; D uncertain. The CDR3 contains 13 residues. Germline loops: CDR1 MGHRA, CDR2 YSYEKL. V gave up 2 bases and J gave up 3 bases, with 5 bases separating them. The CDR3 sequence is CASSQPVGNTIYF. CDR3 bases: TGCGCCAGCAGCCAACCCGTTGGAAACACCATATATTTT.

V and J are TRBV6-1 and TRBJ1-3; tentative D call: TRBD1 (5 bases). The CDR3 has 16 residues. The V gene lost 3 bases and the J gene lost 0 bases, with 12 bases spanning the gap. Germline CDR1 MNHNS, CDR2 SASEGT. The CDR3 DNA reads TGTGCCAGCAGTGAGCCGGGACGTGGCTCTGGAAACACCATATATTTT. It encodes CASSEPGRGSGNTIYF.

The chain has TRBV7-8 and TRBJ1-5; 7 bases fit TRBD1. V was clipped by 5 bases and J by 3 bases; unmatched bases: 4. Germline lookup yields CDR1 SGHVS and CDR2 FQNEAQ. The CDR3 spans 14 residues. The CDR3 coding sequence is TGTGCCAGCAGCGCCGACAGGGTCAATCAGCCCCAGCATTTT. Translation gives CASSADRVNQPQHF.

V is TRBV18 and J is TRBJ1-5, with D maybe TRBD1 (6 bases). This CDR3 is built from 15 residues. Per germline, CDR1 KGHSH and CDR2 LQKENI. Trimming shortened V by 3 bases and J by 5 bases, and 14 bases separated the two germline ends. CDR3 in DNA: TGTGCCAGCTCACCGAAGGGGGGTTTGGATCAGCCCCAGCATTTT. Amino acid sequence: CASSPKGGLDQPQHF.

The chain is built from TRBV3-1 (or the pseudogene TRBV3-2) and TRBJ1-2, with 7 bases lining up with TRBD1. V was pared by 2 bases and J by 2 bases, with 5 bases of the junction left unmatched. Germline V gene sequence: CDR1 LGHDT, CDR2 YNNKEL (reference sequence). This CDR3 contains 15 residues. CDR3 in DNA: TGTGCCAGCAGCCAAACCTTCAGGGGGAACTATGGCTACACCTTC. This gives the protein CASSQTFRGNYGYTF.

V and J are TRBV7-9 and TRBJ1-5; D gene ambiguous. This CDR3 is 15 amino acids long. V lost 4 bases, J lost 2 bases, and 12 bases lay in between. Germline CDR1 is SEHNR and CDR2 is FQNEAQ (reference sequence). CDR3 nucleotides: TGTGCCAGCAGCTCCCGGGGAGCGGGCAATCAGCCCCAGCATTTT. Translating it yields CASSSRGAGNQPQHF.

The chain joins TRBV12-3 or TRBV12-4 to TRBJ1-2; D remains ambiguous. V gave up 5 bases and J gave up 3 bases, with 4 bases separating them. The CDR3 has 11 residues. The CDR3 DNA is TGTGCCAGCAGTGTGGACTATGGCTACACCTTC. Amino acid sequence: CASSVDYGYTF.

V and J are TRBV28 and TRBJ1-2; TRBD1 matches at 9 bases. This CDR3 contains 15 residues. Germline-derived CDR1 and CDR2 are MDHEN and SYDVKM. The J segment lost 8 bases and the V segment lost 6 bases, leaving 13 bases of the junction unmatched. Written as DNA, the CDR3 is TGTGCCAGCAGACTACCCCTGGGGACAGGGCCAGGCTACACCTTC. Translated, it gives CASRLPLGTGPGYTF.

This CDR3 reads CASSLGITNEKLFF. CDR3 sequence (DNA): TGTGCCAGCAGCTTGGGGATCACTAATGAAAAACTGTTTTTT. The chain combines TRBV7-2 with TRBJ1-4; D is undetermined. CDR1 and CDR2 from the germline V gene are SGHTA and FQGNSA. V was pared by 3 bases and J by 2 bases, with 7 bases between. CDR3 size: 14 residues.

J is TRBJ2-2 and V is TRBV4-1; TRBD1 aligns across 8 bases. This CDR3 is 15 amino acids long. Germline CDR1 MGHRA, CDR2 YSYEKL. The V segment lost 5 bases and the J segment 1 base; nucleotides outside the gene matches: 3. CDR3 in DNA: TGCGCCAGCAGCTTAGACAGGGGGAACACCGGGGAGCTGTTTTTT. Translating gives CASSLDRGNTGELFF.

V gene TRBV28 combines with J gene TRBJ1-4; D is possibly TRBD1 (5 bases). The V end was cut by 4 bases, the J end by 13 bases, with 19 bases between. Germline loops: CDR1 MDHEN, CDR2 SYDVKM. The CDR3 covers 14 residues. The CDR3 protein is CASSWGVRSGGLFF. CDR3 DNA sequence: TGTGCCAGCAGTTGGGGGGTCCGCAGTGGTGGACTGTTTTTT.

CDR3 region: CASSFNQGATIYF. The CDR3 nucleotides read TGTGCCAGCAGCTTTAACCAGGGGGCCACCATATATTTT. The chain has TRBV11-2 and TRBJ1-3; 8 positions match TRBD1. The CDR3 runs to 13 residues. Germline V gives CDR1 SGHAT, CDR2 FQNNGV. The junction had 4 bases not matched to a gene; V was cut back by 3 bases and J by 9 bases.

This chain's CDR3 is CASSLKYGSGFNYGYTF. CDR3 nucleotide sequence: TGTGCCAGCAGTTTAAAATACGGGTCAGGTTTTAACTATGGCTACACCTTC. The gene calls are TRBV27 and TRBJ1-2; D gene uncertain. Trimming cost V 2 bases and J 1 base, with 17 bases left between them. Germline values: CDR1 MNHEY, CDR2 SMNVEV (reference sequence). This CDR3 has 17 amino acids.

The genes are TRBV3-1 (or the pseudogene TRBV3-2) and TRBJ2-2; 8 bases align to TRBD2. The CDR3 is made up of 15 amino acids. Germline loops: CDR1 LGHDT, CDR2 YNNKEL (reference sequence). The V segment lost 0 bases and the J segment 8 bases; nucleotides outside the gene matches: 5. CDR3 in DNA: TGTGCCAGCAGCCAAGATATGGCTAGCGGGGGGGAGCTGTTTTTT. It codes for CASSQDMASGGELFF.